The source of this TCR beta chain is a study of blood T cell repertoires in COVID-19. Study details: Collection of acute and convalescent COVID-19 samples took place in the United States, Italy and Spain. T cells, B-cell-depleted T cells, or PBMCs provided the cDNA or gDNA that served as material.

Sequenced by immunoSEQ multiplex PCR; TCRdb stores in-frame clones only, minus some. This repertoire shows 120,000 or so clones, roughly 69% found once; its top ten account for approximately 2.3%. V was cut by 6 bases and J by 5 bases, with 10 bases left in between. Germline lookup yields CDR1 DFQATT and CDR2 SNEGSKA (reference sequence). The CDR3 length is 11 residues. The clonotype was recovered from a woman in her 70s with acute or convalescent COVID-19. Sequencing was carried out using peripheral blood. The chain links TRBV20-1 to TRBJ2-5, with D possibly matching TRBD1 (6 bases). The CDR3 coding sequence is TGCAGTGCACGGACAGCGGAGACCCAGTACTTC. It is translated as CSARTAETQYF.